The 20 T cell receptor beta chains in this list originate from one sample, sequenced in a study of PD-L1 blockade in urothelial cancer (dated by TCRdb to about 2017). Receptor amplification or capture employed the immunoSEQ multiplex PCR assay. Held by TCRdb, this immuneACCESS table contains in-frame sequences only and omits some clones. Under half of the omission traces to an unresolved V gene where checked; the cause of the rest is unknown. The sample table shows 35,000 to 45,000 clones, and more than 80% are seen once. Jointly, the top ten make up around 8% of the sample. Material: PBMCs, obtained around atezolizumab (anti-PD-L1) treatment. These TCRs come from a man between 70 and 80 years old with urothelial cancer.

This clone has a single count. This chain connects TRBV9 to TRBJ2-5, with D possibly being TRBD1 (6 bases). Germline V gene data show CDR1 as SGDLS and CDR2 as YYNGEE. Trimming left V 0 bases short and J 5 bases short, with 17 bases between. This CDR3 contains 16 residues. This chain's CDR3 is CASSVGGGAGGETQYF. CDR3 sequence (DNA): TGTGCCAGCAGCGTAGGAGGGGGTGCTGGCGGTGAGACCCAGTACTTC.

This chain links TRBV7-9 with TRBJ1-3; D gene unclear. The length of the CDR3 is 13 residues. Germline loops: CDR1 SEHNR, CDR2 FQNEAQ (reference sequence). The V end lost 7 bases, the J end lost 4 bases, and 11 bases lay between the germline ends. In DNA form, the CDR3 reads TGTGCCAGCATATTCACCGCGGGAAACACCATATATTTT. It yields the protein CASIFTAGNTIYF.

The J gene is TRBJ1-2, the V gene TRBV7-9; 9 nucleotides match TRBD1. Germline V lookup: CDR1 SEHNR, CDR2 FQNEAQ (reference sequence). Trimming removed 0 bases from V and 8 bases from J; junction bases left unmatched: 4. This CDR3 has 14 residues. The CDR3 DNA sequence: TGTGCCAGCAGCTTAGCCGGGACAGGGTACGGCTACACCTTC. Residues: CASSLAGTGYGYTF.

V is TRBV5-4 and J is TRBJ2-3, with a weak D call TRBD2 (5 bases). The CDR3 runs to 15 residues. Germline values: CDR1 SGHNT, CDR2 YYREEE (reference sequence). Trimming took off 0 bases at V and 3 bases at J, with 11 bases between the two ends. The CDR3 DNA reads TGTGCCAGCAGCTTGGGGCTTAGGGAGACAGATACGCAGTATTTT. Translated: CASSLGLRETDTQYF.

The chain has TRBV6-5 and TRBJ1-4; D not resolved. Germline V gene lookup returns CDR1 MNHEY and CDR2 SVGAGI. With 0 bases removed from V and 5 bases from J, the gap between germline ends came to 7 bases. This CDR3 has 14 amino acids. The CDR3 nucleotides read TGTGCCAGCAGTTACTCTATCAGGAATGAAAAACTGTTTTTT. It is translated as CASSYSIRNEKLFF.

The gene calls are TRBV10-3 and TRBJ2-7, with 10 positions matching TRBD1. Trimming cost V 11 bases and J 6 bases; bases outside gene matches: 7. The germline CDR1 and CDR2 sequences are ENHRY and SYGVKD. The length of the CDR3 is 12 residues. The CDR3 loop is CAVRQGAFEQYF. The CDR3 bases are TGTGCCGTCCGACAGGGGGCCTTCGAGCAGTACTTC.

The chain uses TRBV9 and TRBJ1-5, with 7 positions matching TRBD1. CDR1 and CDR2 from the germline V gene are SGDLS and YYNGEE. Trimming cost V 5 bases and J 2 bases; bases outside gene matches: 7. The CDR3 contains 15 residues. The CDR3 coding sequence is TGTGCCAGCAGTATGACAGGGAACGGCAATCAGCCCCAGCATTTT. It is translated as CASSMTGNGNQPQHF.

About this clone itself: This CDR3 is also generated by other DNA sequences in the sample. V is TRBV14 and J is TRBJ1-1; 8 nucleotides match TRBD1. The trim removed 3 bases at V and 0 bases at J, leaving 3 bases unmatched. This CDR3 is 15 amino acids long. Germline V gene data show CDR1 as SGHDN and CDR2 as FVKESK. CDR3 DNA: TGTGCCAGCAGCCAGCGGACAGGGATGAACACTGAAGCTTTCTTT. This gives the protein CASSQRTGMNTEAFF.

J is TRBJ2-7 and V is TRBV7-8, with 7 bases aligning to TRBD1. Trimming cost V 4 bases and J 6 bases; bases outside gene matches: 3. Germline CDR1 reads SGHVS; CDR2 reads FQNEAQ. CDR3 length: 12 residues. CDR3 sequence: CASSSDRVEQYF. The CDR3 coding sequence is TGTGCCAGCAGCTCTGACAGGGTCGAGCAGTACTTC.

The chain couples TRBV9 to TRBJ2-3; D is perhaps TRBD1 (5 bases). The CDR3 loop spans 14 amino acids. V was pared by 0 bases and J by 7 bases, with 12 bases between. From germline, CDR1 is SGDLS and CDR2 YYNGEE. The CDR3 bases are TGTGCCAGCAGCGTAGACCTAGTGGGGCATACGCAGTATTTT. It encodes CASSVDLVGHTQYF.

V and J are TRBV18 and TRBJ1-1; 7 positions match TRBD1. With V trimmed by 1 base and J by 3 bases, 8 bases remained unmatched. The CDR3 spans 16 residues. Looked up from germline, CDR1 is KGHSH and CDR2 is LQKENI. CDR3 DNA: TGTGCCAGCTCACCACTGGACAGGATGGTTTACACTGAAGCTTTCTTT. Translating gives CASSPLDRMVYTEAFF.

The rearrangement uses TRBV15 and TRBJ1-2; D not certain. In germline, CDR1 is LNHNV, CDR2 YYDKDF (reference sequence). The ends were cut back, 0 bases at V and 7 bases at J, with 6 bases in the middle. The CDR3 totals 12 residues. This CDR3 is CATSREIGGYTF. CDR3 nucleotide sequence: TGTGCCACCAGCAGAGAAATCGGTGGCTACACCTTC.

CDR3 amino acids: CASSLAGAGSTGELFF. The DNA of the CDR3 is TGTGCCAGCAGTTTAGCGGGGGCGGGGAGCACCGGGGAGCTGTTTTTT. The chain links TRBV28 to TRBJ2-2, with D possibly matching TRBD2 (7 bases). The germline V and J ends were trimmed by 2 bases and 4 bases, with 14 bases remaining between them. The CDR3 has 16 amino acids. Germline CDR1 reads MDHEN; CDR2 reads SYDVKM.

The V gene is TRBV5-4, the J gene TRBJ2-5, with a weak D call TRBD2 (6 bases). There are 13 residues in the CDR3. CDR1 SGHNT and CDR2 YYREEE come from the germline V gene (reference sequence). Trimming shortened V by 10 bases and J by 4 bases, and 17 bases separated the two germline ends. CDR3 amino acids: CAVLRGSGETQYF. The CDR3 DNA reads TGTGCCGTACTACGGGGGAGCGGAGAGACCCAGTACTTC.

This chain links TRBV6-1 with TRBJ2-7; TRBD1 matches 7 bases. The CDR3 is 13 residues long. Germline trimming cut 5 bases from V and 0 bases from J; bases unmatched to any gene: 1. Germline V gives CDR1 MNHNS, CDR2 SASEGT. The chain's CDR3 is CASSWDSSYEQYF. CDR3 in DNA: TGTGCCAGCAGTTGGGACAGCTCCTACGAGCAGTACTTC.

The count of this clone is one. The CDR3 here is CASSIGEGIISGANVLTF. DNA for the CDR3: TGTGCCAGTAGTATTGGTGAGGGTATCATCTCTGGGGCCAACGTCCTGACTTTC. This chain joins TRBV19 and TRBJ2-6, with D perhaps matching TRBD2 (5 bases). The V end was cut by 3 bases, the J end by 0 bases, with 15 bases between. Looked up from germline, CDR1 is LNHDA and CDR2 is SQIVND (reference sequence). There are 18 residues in the CDR3.

The chain has TRBV6-6 and TRBJ1-1; D unclear. V was cut by 2 bases and J by 3 bases, with 7 bases left in between. The CDR3 covers 13 residues. Germline lookup yields CDR1 MNHNY and CDR2 SVGAGI (reference sequence). CDR3 loop: CASSYVPDTEAFF. The CDR3 bases are TGTGCCAGCAGTTACGTCCCAGACACTGAAGCTTTCTTT.

As concerns this clone: In the same sample, other DNA sequences code for this CDR3. V usage is TRBV25-1 and J usage is TRBJ1-4; D gene unclear. Germline CDR1 and CDR2: MGHDK and SYGVNS. The CDR3 extends over 16 amino acids. V was shortened by 4 bases and J by 3 bases, with 15 bases between the two germline ends. CDR3 residues: CASSGGSISANEKLFF. CDR3 sequence (DNA): TGTGCCAGCAGTGGCGGAAGTATTTCTGCTAATGAAAAACTGTTTTTT.

The rearrangement joins TRBV7-3 to TRBJ2-7; D remains ambiguous. From germline, CDR1 is SGHTA and CDR2 FQGTGA. The CDR3 contains 13 residues. The V gene lost 5 bases and the J gene lost 5 bases, with 13 bases spanning the gap. The CDR3: CASSLTYRDEQYF. The CDR3 DNA reads TGTGCCAGCAGCCTTACATATCGGGACGAGCAGTACTTC.

The CDR3 DNA follows: TGTGCCAGCACCCCCGGGCGAGGGACCGGGGAGCTGTTTTTT. It is translated as CASTPGRGTGELFF. V and J are TRBV7-3 and TRBJ2-2, with D perhaps TRBD2 (5 bases). Germline CDR1 SGHTA, CDR2 FQGTGA. CDR3 size: 14 residues. Trimming left V 7 bases short and J 5 bases short, with 14 bases between.